This TCR beta chain was captured in a study of Ad26.COV2.S vaccination and SARS-CoV-2 variants. The CDR3 length is 13 residues. Germline V gene sequence: CDR1 MNHEY, CDR2 SVGAGI. Trimming stripped 2 bases from V and 8 bases from J, with 12 bases between. Treatment denoted: some 20 received Ad26.COV2.S at low or high dose, single or two shots; several received placebo; per-sample allocation not given. Day 63 following the first vaccine or placebo injection was when the samples were taken. A Boston donor was an adult aged 18-55 years. Assay used: immunoSEQ multiplex PCR; TCRdb lists only in-frame clones, some missing. The sample has nearly 400,000 clones, roughly 90% seen once.

Sequences were derived from peripheral blood, sampled in a trial of Ad26.COV2.S vaccine versus placebo. This chain uses TRBV6-5 with TRBJ1-2; tentatively, D is TRBD1 (6 bases). The sequence was obtained from a person aged 18-65 years who received the Ad26.COV2.S COVID-19 vaccine or a placebo. The DNA of the CDR3 is TGTGCCAGCAGTTACGGGGGCGCGGGCGGCTACACCTTC. This encodes CASSYGGAGGYTF.